This T cell receptor beta chain was recovered during a study of blood T cells in healthy people across ages. Study results and limitations: Unsorted PBMCs prevented conclusive naive versus antigen-experienced comparison.

Sample-barcoded 5' priming and a J-beta primer mix drove a second PCR of roughly 6 to 12 cycles. Each CDR3 protein gets one entry after TCRdb re-called the 5' RACE reads with MiXCR. The sample lists fewer than 1,200,000 distinct CDR3 sequences, roughly 24% seen once, with about 0.72% in the top ten. Germline V gene data show CDR1 as MNHEY and CDR2 as SVGEGT. V lost 7 bases and J 7 bases, leaving 17 bases between the germline ends. The CDR3 spans 13 residues. A note on this clonotype: Its specificity is unknown.

The same data also went into a second study, on T cells of mothers and their children.

The chain couples TRBV6-2 or TRBV6-3 to TRBJ2-7; D might be TRBD2 (6 bases). Sample: blood. The receptor was isolated from a girl aged 2 to 10 in good health. The CDR3 coding sequence is TGTGCCAGCACCTTAGGGACTCTTTTTGAGCAGTACTTC. Translating it yields CASTLGTLFEQYF.